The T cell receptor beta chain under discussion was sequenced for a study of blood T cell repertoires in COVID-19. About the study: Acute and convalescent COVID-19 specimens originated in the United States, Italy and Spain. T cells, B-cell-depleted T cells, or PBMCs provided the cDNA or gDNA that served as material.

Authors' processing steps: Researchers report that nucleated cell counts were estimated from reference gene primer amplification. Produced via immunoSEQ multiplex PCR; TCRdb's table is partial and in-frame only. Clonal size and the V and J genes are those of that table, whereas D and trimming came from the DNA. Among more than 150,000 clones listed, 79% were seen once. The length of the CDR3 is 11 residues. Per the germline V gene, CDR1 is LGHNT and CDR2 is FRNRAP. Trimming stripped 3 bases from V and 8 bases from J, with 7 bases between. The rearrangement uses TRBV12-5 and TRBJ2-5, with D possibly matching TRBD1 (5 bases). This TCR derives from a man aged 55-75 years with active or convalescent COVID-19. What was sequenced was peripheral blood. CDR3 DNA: TGTGCTAGTGGTTTTAGGGGCACCCAGTACTTC. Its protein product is CASGFRGTQYF.